This is a list of T cell receptor beta chains from one sample in a study of T cells in Graves' hyperthyroidism and ophthalmopathy. A single record per CDR3 protein comes from TCRdb applying MiXCR to the multiplex PCR reads. In the table there are approximately 620,000 distinct CDR3 sequences, more than 15% of which are singletons. Material: blood. These receptors all stem from a woman aged 40 to 49 with Graves' ophthalmopathy. Both conserved end residues are part of each CDR3. D genes are given only for firm matches. The listing skips clone size in some rows; elsewhere it reads once, few, many or a size class.

d_call j_call v_call clone_size cdr3_aa cdr3_nt
NA TRBJ1-1 TRBV20-1 NA CSANTQGITEAFF TGCAGTGCTAATACGCAGGGGATCACTGAAGCTTTCTTT
TRBD1 TRBJ2-2 TRBV2 few CASSEERTGGPSGELFF TGTGCCAGCAGTGAAGAAAGGACAGGGGGCCCGTCCGGGGAGCTGTTTTTT
TRBD2 TRBJ2-7 TRBV4-1 NA CASSHQNELGLAVSYEQYF TGCGCCAGCAGCCACCAGAATGAGTTGGGACTAGCGGTATCCTACGAGCAGTACTTC
NA TRBJ2-7 TRBV20-1 many CSARDGGTEQYF TGCAGTGCTAGAGACGGTGGGACCGAGCAGTACTTC
TRBD2 TRBJ2-3 TRBV6-1 many CASMASGRSSDTQYF TGTGCCAGCATGGCAAGCGGGAGGTCGTCAGATACGCAGTATTTT
NA TRBJ2-5 TRBV2 few CASNSRPQETQYF TGTGCCAGCAACAGTCGTCCACAAGAGACCCAGTACTTC
TRBD2 TRBJ2-1 TRBV10-3 many CAISAVAGVSYNEQFF TGTGCCATCAGTGCCGTAGCGGGGGTTTCCTACAATGAGCAGTTCTTC
TRBD2 TRBJ2-1 TRBV5-6 many CASSGRLAHSYNEQFF TGTGCCAGCAGTGGTCGACTAGCTCACTCCTACAATGAGCAGTTCTTC
NA TRBJ2-7 TRBV10-3 few CAISPDSLNYEQYF TGTGCCATCAGTCCGGACAGCCTAAACTACGAGCAGTACTTC
TRBD2 TRBJ2-3 TRBV2 many CASSELTSGSADTQYF TGTGCCAGCAGCGAATTGACTAGCGGGAGTGCAGATACGCAGTATTTT
TRBD1 TRBJ1-1 TRBV6-5 many CASSSDDRGQAFF TGTGCCAGCAGTTCGGATGACAGGGGGCAAGCTTTCTTT
NA TRBJ2-1 TRBV20-1 many CSAKFYNEQFF TGCAGTGCCAAGTTTTACAATGAGCAGTTCTTC
NA TRBJ1-4 TRBV2 many CASSYTPDTNEKLFF TGTGCCAGCAGTTATACCCCCGACACTAATGAAAAACTGTTTTTT
NA TRBJ1-4 TRBV5-1 many CASSLGGSTNEKLFF TGCGCCAGCAGCTTGGGAGGGAGTACTAATGAAAAACTGTTTTTT
NA TRBJ2-2 TRBV2 few CASSGQGGITGELFF TGTGCCAGCAGTGGTCAGGGTGGGATCACCGGGGAGCTGTTTTTT
TRBD1 TRBJ1-2 TRBV2 NA CASTRTGSYGYTF TGTGCCAGCACCCGGACAGGGTCCTATGGCTACACCTTC
TRBD2 TRBJ2-7 TRBV27 many CASSRTSGSHEQYF TGTGCCAGCAGCCGGACTAGCGGGAGCCACGAGCAGTACTTC
NA TRBJ2-5 TRBV20-1 many CSAHRALEGKTQYF TGCAGTGCTCATCGAGCCCTGGAGGGGAAGACCCAGTACTTC
TRBD1 TRBJ2-3 TRBV5-8 many CASRPGQNTDTQYF TGTGCCAGCAGGCCGGGACAGAACACAGATACGCAGTATTTT
TRBD1 TRBJ1-2 TRBV18 few CASSPQMGQGYGYTF TGTGCCAGCTCACCACAGATGGGACAGGGTTATGGCTACACCTTC
TRBD2 TRBJ2-7 TRBV2 many CASSVRTSGYEQYF TGTGCCAGCAGTGTTCGGACTAGCGGCTACGAGCAGTACTTC
TRBD2 TRBJ2-7 TRBV20-1 NA CSAGIAGGGGAQYF TGCAGTGCTGGTATAGCGGGAGGGGGGGGCGCGCAGTACTTC
TRBD2 TRBJ2-1 TRBV20-1 many CSAPTSGGHRGEFF TGCAGTGCCCCGACTAGCGGGGGGCATAGGGGGGAGTTCTTC
NA TRBJ2-1 TRBV18 few CASSPPVTYNEQFF TGTGCCAGCTCACCTCCGGTTACCTACAATGAGCAGTTCTTC
NA TRBJ2-5 TRBV7-9 NA CASSLNGVQLGETQYF TGTGCCAGCAGCTTAAACGGAGTACAACTAGGGGAGACCCAGTACTTC
NA TRBJ2-5 TRBV9 few CASSVALTSETQYF TGTGCCAGCAGCGTAGCTCTCACTAGCGAGACCCAGTACTTC
NA TRBJ2-3 TRBV7-3 many CASSLGQLSADTQYF TGTGCCAGCAGCTTGGGCCAGTTAAGCGCAGATACGCAGTATTTT
TRBD1 TRBJ1-6 TRBV28 many CAMRTGTSSPLHF TGTGCCATGCGGACAGGGACATCTTCACCCCTCCACTTT
NA TRBJ1-5 TRBV27 many CASSFSRGQPQHF TGTGCCAGCAGTTTCTCACGGGGGCAGCCCCAGCATTTT
NA TRBJ2-1 TRBV12-3/TRBV12-4 few CASSFGTPLEQFF TGTGCCAGCAGTTTCGGGACGCCTCTTGAGCAGTTCTTC
TRBD1 TRBJ2-5 TRBV7-9 few CASSGRDREETQYF TGTGCCAGCAGCGGCCGGGACAGAGAGGAGACCCAGTACTTC
NA TRBJ2-1 TRBV7-2 NA CASRKGGGGEQFF TGTGCCAGCAGAAAAGGGGGGGGGGGTGAGCAGTTCTTC
NA TRBJ1-6 TRBV20-1 many CSARGGNSPLHF TGCAGTGCTAGAGGGGGTAATTCACCCCTCCACTTT
TRBD1 TRBJ1-1 TRBV6-1 NA CASSSRDRGSEAFF TGTGCCAGCAGTTCCCGGGACAGGGGATCTGAAGCTTTCTTT
NA TRBJ2-1 TRBV7-2 few CASSFGARAHEQFF TGTGCCAGCAGCTTTGGGGCCAGGGCTCATGAGCAGTTCTTC
NA TRBJ2-1 TRBV28 many CASSLRYQYDEQFF TGTGCCAGCAGTTTGAGGTACCAGTACGATGAGCAGTTCTTC
NA TRBJ2-7 TRBV27 many CASSLTRAAEQYF TGTGCCAGCAGTTTAACTCGGGCGGCGGAGCAGTACTTC
TRBD2 TRBJ2-2 TRBV2 few CASNPGLAGSNTGELFF TGTGCCAGCAACCCGGGACTAGCGGGATCGAACACCGGGGAGCTGTTTTTT
NA TRBJ2-2 TRBV12-3/TRBV12-4 few CASRNVNTGELFF TGTGCCAGCAGGAATGTGAACACCGGGGAGCTGTTTTTT
NA TRBJ2-1 TRBV27 many CASRQATSSYNEQFF TGTGCCAGCCGGCAGGCCACTAGCTCCTACAATGAGCAGTTCTTC
NA TRBJ2-1 TRBV7-2 NA CASSLKALSYNEQFF TGTGCCAGCAGCTTAAAGGCTCTCTCATACAATGAGCAGTTCTTC
NA TRBJ1-5 TRBV6-5 many CASSVLTGSNQPQHF TGTGCCAGCAGTGTACTGACTGGGAGCAATCAGCCCCAGCATTTT
NA TRBJ1-1 TRBV4-1 few CASSQEWGFGTEAFF TGCGCCAGCAGCCAAGAATGGGGGTTTGGCACTGAAGCTTTCTTT
TRBD2 TRBJ2-1 TRBV7-9 few CASSLGRRGSSYNEQFF TGTGCCAGCAGCTTAGGGCGTCGCGGGAGCTCCTACAATGAGCAGTTCTTC
NA TRBJ1-2 TRBV6-2/TRBV6-3 few CASRGVPGGYTF TGTGCCAGCAGGGGGGTCCCGGGAGGCTACACCTTC
NA TRBJ2-4 TRBV27 few CASSYDGAKNIQYF TGTGCCAGCAGCTACGACGGGGCCAAAAACATTCAGTACTTC
TRBD1 TRBJ2-3 TRBV10-1 NA CASSHQGADTQYF TGCGCCAGCAGTCACCAGGGGGCAGATACGCAGTATTTT
NA TRBJ1-2 TRBV4-1 few CASSQEFRSYGYTF TGCGCCAGCAGCCAAGAGTTCAGGAGCTATGGCTACACCTTC
TRBD2 TRBJ2-1 TRBV3-1 few CASSQGATSREQFF TGTGCCAGCAGCCAAGGGGCGACTAGCCGGGAGCAGTTCTTC
NA TRBJ1-2 TRBV2 many CASSGTGNYGYTF TGTGCCAGCAGCGGAACAGGGAACTATGGCTACACCTTC
TRBD2 TRBJ2-3 TRBV4-1 NA CASSQEGASGGRDTQYF TGCGCCAGCAGCCAAGAGGGGGCTAGCGGGGGTAGAGATACGCAGTATTTT